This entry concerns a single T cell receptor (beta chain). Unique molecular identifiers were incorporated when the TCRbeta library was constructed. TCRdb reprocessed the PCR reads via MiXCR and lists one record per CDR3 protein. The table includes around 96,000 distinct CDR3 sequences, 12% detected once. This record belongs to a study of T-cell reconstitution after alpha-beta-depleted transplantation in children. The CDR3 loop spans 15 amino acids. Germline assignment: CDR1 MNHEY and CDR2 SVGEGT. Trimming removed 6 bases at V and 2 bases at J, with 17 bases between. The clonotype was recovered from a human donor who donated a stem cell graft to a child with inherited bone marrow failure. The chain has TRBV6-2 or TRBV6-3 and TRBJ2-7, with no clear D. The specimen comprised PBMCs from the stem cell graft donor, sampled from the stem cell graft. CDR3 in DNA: TGTGCCAGCAGACCCGCTGTTATCCCTACCTACGAGCAGTACTTC. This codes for CASRPAVIPTYEQYF.